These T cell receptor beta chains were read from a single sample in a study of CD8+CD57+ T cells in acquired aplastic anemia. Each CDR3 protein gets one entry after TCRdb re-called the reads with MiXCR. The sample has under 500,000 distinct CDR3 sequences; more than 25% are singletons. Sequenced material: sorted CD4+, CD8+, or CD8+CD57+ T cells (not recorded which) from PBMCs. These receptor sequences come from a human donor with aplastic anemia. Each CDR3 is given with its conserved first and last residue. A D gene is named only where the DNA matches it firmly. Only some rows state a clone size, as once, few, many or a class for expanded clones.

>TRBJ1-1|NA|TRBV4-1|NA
TGCGCCAGCAGCCAAGAGGGAGCCGGAGTGAACACTGAAGCTTTCTTT
CASSQEGAGVNTEAFF
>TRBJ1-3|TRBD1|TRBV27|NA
TGTGCCAGCACCAGGGGGCTAAGCTCTGGAAACACCATATATTTT
CASTRGLSSGNTIYF
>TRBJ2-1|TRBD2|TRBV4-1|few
TGCGCCAGCAGCCAATTGGATATGGGTCTAGCGGGCCCCAATGAGCAGTTCTTC
CASSQLDMGLAGPNEQFF
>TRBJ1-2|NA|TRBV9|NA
TGCGCCAGCAGCCAAGATTGGACACAAAACTATGGCTACACCTTC
CASSQDWTQNYGYTF
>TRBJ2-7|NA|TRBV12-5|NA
TGTGCTAGTGGTTTGGTACTGGCCAGTGGTACCTACGAGCAGTACTTC
CASGLVLASGTYEQYF
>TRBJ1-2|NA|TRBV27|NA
TGTGCCAGCAACATAGCTAACTATGGCTACACCTTC
CASNIANYGYTF
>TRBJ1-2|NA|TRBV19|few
TGTGCCAGTAGTTTGAGGGAGGACTATGGCTACACCTTC
CASSLREDYGYTF
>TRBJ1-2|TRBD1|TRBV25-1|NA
TGTGCCAGCAGTGCTCCCGGGACAGGGCTCTATGGCTACACCTTC
CASSAPGTGLYGYTF
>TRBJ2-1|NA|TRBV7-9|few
TGTGCCAGCAGCTTAATCGCGGGGGCGCCCTCCTACAATGAGCAGTTCTTC
CASSLIAGAPSYNEQFF
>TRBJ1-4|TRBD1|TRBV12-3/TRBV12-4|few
TGTGCCAGCACCCGGACAGGCCGTAATGAAAAACTGTTTTTT
CASTRTGRNEKLFF
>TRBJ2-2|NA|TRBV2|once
TGTGCCAGTAATAGGCAATCGAACACCGGGGAGCTGTTTTTT
CASNRQSNTGELFF
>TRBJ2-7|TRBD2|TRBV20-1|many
TGCAGTGCTAGCCCACTAGCGGGAGGATCCGAGCAGTACTTC
CSASPLAGGSEQYF
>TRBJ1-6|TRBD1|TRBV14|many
TGTGCCAGCAGCCATAGGACAGGGAATTATTCACCCCTCCACTTT
CASSHRTGNYSPLHF
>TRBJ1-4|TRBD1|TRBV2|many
TGTGCCAGCAGAGGGACAGGGCAGAATGAAAAACTGTTTTTT
CASRGTGQNEKLFF
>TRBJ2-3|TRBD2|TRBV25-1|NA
TGTGCCAGCAGCTCCAAGGGCCCCCAGAATAGCGGGGGCTTGTCGGATACGCAGTATTTT
CASSSKGPQNSGGLSDTQYF
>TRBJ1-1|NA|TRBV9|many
TGTGCCAGCAGCACCGGACAGAACACTGAAGCTTTCTTT
CASSTGQNTEAFF
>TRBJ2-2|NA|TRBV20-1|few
TGCAGTGCTCGAATGGGTTCCGGGGAGCTGTTTTTT
CSARMGSGELFF
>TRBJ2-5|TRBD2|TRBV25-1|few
TGTGCCAGCAGCAGGCGGGGGGGCATGACACAAGAGACCCAGTACTTC
CASSRRGGMTQETQYF
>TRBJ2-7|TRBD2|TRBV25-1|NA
TGTGCCAGCAGCTCAACTAGCGGGGGACTCTCGGGCGAGCAGTACTTC
CASSSTSGGLSGEQYF
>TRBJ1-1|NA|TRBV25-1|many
TGTGCCAGCAGTGAAATTTGGGCGGAAAACACTGAAGCTTTCTTT
CASSEIWAENTEAFF
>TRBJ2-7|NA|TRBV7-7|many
TGTGCTAGCAGCTTAGGTGACGGCTCCTACGAGCAGTACTTC
CASSLGDGSYEQYF
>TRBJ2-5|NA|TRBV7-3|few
TGTGCCAGCAGCTTTTCCCCGCAAGAGACCCAGTACTTC
CASSFSPQETQYF
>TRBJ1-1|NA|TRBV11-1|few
TGTGCCAGCAGCTTGGTGGGGCAGGGAGACTTGAACACTGAAGCTTTCTTT
CASSLVGQGDLNTEAFF
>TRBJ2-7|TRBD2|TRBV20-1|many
TGCAGTGCCACACGAGCTAGCGGGGGGATGTACGAGCAGTACTTC
CSATRASGGMYEQYF
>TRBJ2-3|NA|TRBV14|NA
TGTGCCAGCAGCCTCCGGCATAGCACAGATACGCAGTATTTT
CASSLRHSTDTQYF
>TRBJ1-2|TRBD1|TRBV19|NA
TGTGCCAGCTCACGGGACAGGGCGGACGACTATGGCTACACCTTC
CASSRDRADDYGYTF
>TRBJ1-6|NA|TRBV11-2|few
TGTGCCAGCAGCTGGACAGTGAGCTCCTATAATTCACCCCTCCACTTT
CASSWTVSSYNSPLHF
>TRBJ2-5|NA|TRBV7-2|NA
TGTGCCTGCAGCCTGGGGCCCCGGGAGACCCAGTACTTC
CACSLGPRETQYF
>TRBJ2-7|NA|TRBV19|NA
TGTGCCAGTAGTACCCGGGACAACAAGTGGAGTGAGCAGTACTTC
CASSTRDNKWSEQYF
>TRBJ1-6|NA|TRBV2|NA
TGTGCCAACAACAGGGCAATTAATTCACCCCTCCACTTT
CANNRAINSPLHF
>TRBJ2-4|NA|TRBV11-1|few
TGTGCCAGCAGCTTAGACGAGTGGGAGGCCAAAAACATTCAGTACTTC
CASSLDEWEAKNIQYF
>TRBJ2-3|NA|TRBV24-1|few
TGTGCCACCAGTGACCGGACAGATACGCAGTATTTT
CATSDRTDTQYF
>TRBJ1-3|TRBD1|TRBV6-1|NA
TGTGCCAGCAGGGGGACAGTTGGAAACACCATATATTTT
CASRGTVGNTIYF
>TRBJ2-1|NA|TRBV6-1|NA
TGTGCCAGCAGTAGCCCGACACTTACCGACAATGAGCAGCTCTTC
CASSSPTLTDNEQLF
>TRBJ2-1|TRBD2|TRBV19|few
TGTGCCAGTACGACGGGGGGGGTCTACAATGAGCAGTTCTTC
CASTTGGVYNEQFF
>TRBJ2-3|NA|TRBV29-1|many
TGCAGCGGGCTCCGGGCAGATACGCAGTATTTT
CSGLRADTQYF
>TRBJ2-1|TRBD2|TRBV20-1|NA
TGCAGTGCTTCGACTAGCGGGGACTACAATGAGCAGTTCTTC
CSASTSGDYNEQFF
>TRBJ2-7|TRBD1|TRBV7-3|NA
TGTGCCAGCAGCTTTACCCGACAGGGAACTTCCCCCTACGAGCAGTACTTC
CASSFTRQGTSPYEQYF
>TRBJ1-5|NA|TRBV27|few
TGTGCCAGCAGTTTGGACATCAATCAGCCCCAGCATTTT
CASSLDINQPQHF
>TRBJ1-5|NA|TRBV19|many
TGTGCCAGTAGATCACTAGGGGCTCCCAATCAGCCCCAGCATTTT
CASRSLGAPNQPQHF
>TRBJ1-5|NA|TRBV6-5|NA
TGTGCCAGCAGTTACTCGAGTTTCGGTGGGCAGCCCCAGCATTTT
CASSYSSFGGQPQHF
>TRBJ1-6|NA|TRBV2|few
TGTGCCAGCAGTCCTACCTATAATTCACCCCTCCACTTT
CASSPTYNSPLHF
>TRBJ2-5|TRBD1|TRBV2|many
TGTGCCAGCAGGGGGACAGGGGGAGAGACCCAGTACTTC
CASRGTGGETQYF
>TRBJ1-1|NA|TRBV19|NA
TGTGCCAGTAGTATAGACGGGACATCAACTGAAGCTTTCTTT
CASSIDGTSTEAFF
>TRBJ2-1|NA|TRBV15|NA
TGTGCCACCAGCAGAGATATCAGCGGAGGAACCTCCTACAATGAGCAGTTCTTC
CATSRDISGGTSYNEQFF
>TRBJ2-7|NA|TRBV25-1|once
TGTGCCAGCGTTGTTACGTCTGGGTACGAGCAGTACTTC
CASVVTSGYEQYF
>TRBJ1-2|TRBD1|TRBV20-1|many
TGCAGTGCCAGGGACAGGGACCGAAACTTCTATGGCTACACCTTC
CSARDRDRNFYGYTF
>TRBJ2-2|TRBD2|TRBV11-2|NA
TGTGCCAGCAGCTTAGAGACTAGCGGGACCGGGGAGCTGTTTTTT
CASSLETSGTGELFF
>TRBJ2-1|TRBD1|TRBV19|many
TGTGCCAGTAAAAGAGGGGACAGGGTCTACAATGAGCAGTTCTTC
CASKRGDRVYNEQFF
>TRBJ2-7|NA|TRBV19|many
TGTGCCAGTAGTATGGCAGGATCCTGGAACGAGCAGTACTTC
CASSMAGSWNEQYF
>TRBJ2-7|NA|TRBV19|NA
TGTGCCGGTAGTACCGGGACTGGAGGGTACGAGCAGTACTTC
CAGSTGTGGYEQYF
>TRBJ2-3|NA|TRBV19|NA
TGTGCCAGTAGTTTGGGGGCGCAGTATTTT
CASSLGAQYF
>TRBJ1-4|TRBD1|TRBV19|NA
TGTGCCAGTAGGAGTGGACAGGGGGATATGACTAATGAAAAACTGTTTTTT
CASRSGQGDMTNEKLFF
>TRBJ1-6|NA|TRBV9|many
TGTGCCAGCAGCGCCTCCGGGACGGTGAATTCACCCCTCCACTTT
CASSASGTVNSPLHF